The 13 T cell receptor beta chains given below trace back to one sample, sequenced in a study of blood T cell repertoires in COVID-19. Sequencing used immunoSEQ multiplex PCR; TCRdb keeps in-frame clones, though not all of them. Seen here are roughly 220,000 clones, around 84% observed once, and the top ten hold about 4.5%. The sequenced material came from PBMCs or T cells enriched from blood (not recorded which). These receptors were taken from a man aged 25 to 40 with acute COVID-19.

The chain has TRBV27 and TRBJ2-7; maybe TRBD2 (6 bases). The V end lost 6 bases, the J end lost 0 bases, and 12 bases lay between the germline ends. The CDR3 totals 14 residues. The germline V gene has CDR1 MNHEY and CDR2 SMNVEV (reference sequence). The CDR3 DNA follows: TGTGCCAGCAGACCCGGGACTGGCTCCTACGAGCAGTACTTC. This gives the protein CASRPGTGSYEQYF.

The chain is built from TRBV30 and TRBJ1-1; D is possibly TRBD1 (5 bases). Germline CDR1 reads GTSNPN; CDR2 reads SVGIG (reference sequence). Trimming cost V 4 bases and J 2 bases, with 23 bases left between them. This CDR3 has 17 residues. CDR3 DNA: TGTGCCTGGATGCAACACTACCGGGGGGAAAATAACACTGAAGCTTTCTTT. Translating it yields CAWMQHYRGENNTEAFF.

This sequence joins TRBV29-1 and TRBJ2-7, with 7 bases that match TRBD2. Losses at the gene ends were 4 bases for V and 2 bases for J; bases not matched to a gene: 5. The germline V gene encodes CDR1 SQVTM and CDR2 ANQGSEA. The CDR3 extends over 13 amino acids. CDR3 DNA sequence: TGCAGCGTTGCGGGGGGACCCGCCTACGAGCAGTACTTC. Translated: CSVAGGPAYEQYF.

This clone was observed a single time. The CDR3 is CASSYSEEGTEAFF. The DNA for the CDR3 is TGTGCCAGCAGTTACTCCGAGGAAGGCACTGAAGCTTTCTTT. The rearrangement uses TRBV6-6 and TRBJ1-1; D is undetermined. CDR3 length: 14 amino acids. V was trimmed by 0 bases and J by 4 bases, leaving 9 bases between them. Germline V lookup: CDR1 MNHNY, CDR2 SVGAGI (reference sequence).

The V call is TRBV3-1 (or the pseudogene TRBV3-2), the J call TRBJ1-6, with D hard to call. The germline CDR1 and CDR2 sequences are LGHDT and YNNKEL (reference sequence). Between the trimmed V and J ends, which lost 1 base and 11 bases, there was a span of 12 bases. This CDR3 has 14 residues. CDR3 coding DNA: TGTGCCAGCAGCCAAGGGCCGTCCGTGGCACCCCTCCACTTT. Encoded protein: CASSQGPSVAPLHF.

V usage is TRBV15 and J usage is TRBJ2-7; possible D gene TRBD2, 5 bases. CDR1 is LNHNV, CDR2 YYDKDF, per germline (reference sequence). V was clipped by 3 bases and J by 7 bases, with 13 bases between them. The CDR3 length is 13 residues. The chain's CDR3 is CATSRPFTGEQYF. As DNA, the CDR3 is TGTGCCACCAGCAGGCCCTTTACGGGAGAGCAGTACTTC.

The J gene is TRBJ1-2, the V gene TRBV28; no definite D call. The CDR3 is made up of 12 amino acids. The germline gives CDR1 MDHEN, CDR2 SYDVKM. V lost 5 bases and J lost 4, with 8 bases in between. The CDR3: CASSDPGYGYTF. The CDR3 nucleotides read TGTGCCAGCAGTGATCCGGGCTATGGCTACACCTTC.

The V call is TRBV3-1 (or the pseudogene TRBV3-2), the J call TRBJ2-7; a weak D match, TRBD1 (5 bases). The V gene lost 2 bases and the J gene lost 2 bases, with 10 bases spanning the gap. CDR1 is LGHDT, CDR2 YNNKEL, per germline (reference sequence). There are 14 residues in the CDR3. CDR3 in amino acids: CASSQFAGPYEQYF. CDR3 nucleotide sequence: TGTGCCAGCAGCCAATTTGCAGGGCCCTACGAGCAGTACTTC.

The V gene is TRBV11-3, the J gene TRBJ1-3; no reliable D call. This CDR3 spans 13 amino acids. The germline V and J ends were trimmed by 2 bases and 3 bases, with 5 bases remaining between them. The V gene's germline CDR1 is SGHNT and CDR2 YENEEA. The CDR3 DNA is TGTGCCAGCAGCTTATCTCTTGGAAACACCATATATTTT. It encodes CASSLSLGNTIYF.

This clone was recorded only once. The gene calls are TRBV6-5 and TRBJ2-1; 10 nucleotides align to TRBD1. Germline values: CDR1 MNHEY, CDR2 SVGAGI. The V gene end was trimmed by 6 bases and the J gene end by 7 bases; junction bases not matched to a gene: 6. The CDR3 sequence is 14 residues long. Here the CDR3 reads CASRGTGVVNEQFF. For the CDR3, the DNA is TGTGCCAGCAGAGGGACAGGGGTGGTGAATGAGCAGTTCTTC.

This chain connects TRBV27 to TRBJ2-7; maybe TRBD1 (6 bases). The germline CDR1 and CDR2 sequences are MNHEY and SMNVEV (reference sequence). V gave up 4 bases and J gave up 7 bases, with 8 bases separating them. This CDR3 has 11 amino acids. CDR3 sequence (DNA): TGTGCCAGCAGTTCTGACAGGGAGCAGTACTTC. It codes for CASSSDREQYF.

The chain is built from TRBV10-3 and TRBJ1-6; TRBD1 matches at 9 bases. The junction had 2 bases not matched to a gene; V was cut back by 0 bases and J by 2 bases. The germline V gene has CDR1 ENHRY and CDR2 SYGVKD. The CDR3 has 17 amino acids. DNA of the CDR3: TGTGCCATCAGTGAGTCGGGACAGGGCGCCTATAATTCACCCCTCCACTTT. It codes for CAISESGQGAYNSPLHF.

The CDR3 here is CASSAGGARSDYGYTF. The CDR3 coding sequence is TGCGCCAGCAGTGCTGGGGGCGCGAGATCGGACTATGGCTACACCTTC. The genes are TRBV10-2 and TRBJ1-2; D may be TRBD1 (6 bases). V lost 4 bases and J 3 bases, leaving 18 bases between the germline ends. Germline V gene sequence: CDR1 WSHSY, CDR2 SAAADI. The CDR3 length is 16 residues.